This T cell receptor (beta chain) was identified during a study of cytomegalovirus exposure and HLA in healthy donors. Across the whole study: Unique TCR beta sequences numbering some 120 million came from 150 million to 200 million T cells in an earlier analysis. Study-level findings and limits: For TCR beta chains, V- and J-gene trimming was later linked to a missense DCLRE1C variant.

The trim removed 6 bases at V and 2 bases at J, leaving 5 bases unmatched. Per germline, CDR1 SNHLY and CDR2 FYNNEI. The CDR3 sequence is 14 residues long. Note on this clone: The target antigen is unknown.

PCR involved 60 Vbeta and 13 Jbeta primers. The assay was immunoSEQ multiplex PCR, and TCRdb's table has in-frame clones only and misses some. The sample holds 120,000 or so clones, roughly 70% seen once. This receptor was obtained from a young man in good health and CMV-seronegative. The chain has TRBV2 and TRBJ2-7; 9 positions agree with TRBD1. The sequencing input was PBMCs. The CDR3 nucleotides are TGTGCCAGCAGGGAACAGGGGGCCACCTACGAGCAGTACTTC. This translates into CASREQGATYEQYF.